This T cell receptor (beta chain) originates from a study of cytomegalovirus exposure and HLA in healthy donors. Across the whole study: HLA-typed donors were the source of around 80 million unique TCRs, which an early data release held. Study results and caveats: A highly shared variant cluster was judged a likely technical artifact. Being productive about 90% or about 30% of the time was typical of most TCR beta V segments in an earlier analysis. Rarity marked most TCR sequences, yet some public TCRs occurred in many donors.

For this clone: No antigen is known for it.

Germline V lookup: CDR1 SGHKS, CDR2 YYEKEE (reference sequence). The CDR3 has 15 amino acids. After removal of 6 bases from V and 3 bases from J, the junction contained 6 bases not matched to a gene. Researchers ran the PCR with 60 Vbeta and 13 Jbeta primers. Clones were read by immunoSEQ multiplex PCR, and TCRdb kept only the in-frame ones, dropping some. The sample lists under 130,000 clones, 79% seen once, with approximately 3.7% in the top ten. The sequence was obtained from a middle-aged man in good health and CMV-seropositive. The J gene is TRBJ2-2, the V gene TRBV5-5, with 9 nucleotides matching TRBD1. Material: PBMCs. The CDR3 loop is CASTPGTGHTGELFF. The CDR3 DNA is TGTGCCAGCACTCCAGGGACAGGGCACACCGGGGAGCTGTTTTTT.